This T cell receptor (beta chain) was captured in a study of response to subunit inactivated influenza vaccine. General study points: T cells newly recruited by each seasonal influenza vaccination are few, the authors suggested.

TCRdb ran MiXCR on the RT-PCR reads and lists one entry per CDR3 protein. The sample contains 800,000 to 1,000,000 distinct CDR3 sequences, 21% of which appear only once. The CDR3 contains 15 residues. In germline, CDR1 is MNHEY, CDR2 SMNVEV (reference sequence). V lost 8 bases and J lost 6; bases outside the gene matches: 11. About this clonotype: Its antigen is undetermined.

The sample was PBMCs from blood, taken approximately 5 days after vaccination. This receptor was obtained from a man aged 45-65 years who received an inactivated influenza vaccine. The rearrangement links TRBV27 to TRBJ2-1, with 9 bases lining up with TRBD1. The CDR3 here is CASGTTGGLGNEQFF. The CDR3 DNA sequence: TGTGCCAGCGGTACTACAGGGGGCTTAGGCAATGAGCAGTTCTTC.